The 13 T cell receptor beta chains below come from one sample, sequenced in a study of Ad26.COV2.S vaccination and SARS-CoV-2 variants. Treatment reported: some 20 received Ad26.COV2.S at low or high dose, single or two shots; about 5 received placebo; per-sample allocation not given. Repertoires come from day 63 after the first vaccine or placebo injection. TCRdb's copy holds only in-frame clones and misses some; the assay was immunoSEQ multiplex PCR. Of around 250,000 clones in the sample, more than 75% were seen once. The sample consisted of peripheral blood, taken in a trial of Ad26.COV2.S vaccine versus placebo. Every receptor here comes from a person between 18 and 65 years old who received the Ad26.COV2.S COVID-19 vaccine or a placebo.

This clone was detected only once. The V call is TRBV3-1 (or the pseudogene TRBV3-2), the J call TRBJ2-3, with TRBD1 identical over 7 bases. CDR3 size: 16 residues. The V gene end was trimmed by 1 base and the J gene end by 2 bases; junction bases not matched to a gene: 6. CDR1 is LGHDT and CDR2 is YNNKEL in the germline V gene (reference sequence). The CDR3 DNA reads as TGTGCCAGCAGCCAAGGAAAAGGGGGCCACACAGATACGCAGTATTTT. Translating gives CASSQGKGGHTDTQYF.

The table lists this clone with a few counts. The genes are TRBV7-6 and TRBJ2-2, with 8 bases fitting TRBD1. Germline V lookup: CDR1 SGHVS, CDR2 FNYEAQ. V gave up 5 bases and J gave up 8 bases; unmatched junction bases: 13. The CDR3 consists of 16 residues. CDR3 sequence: CASSLTQGAAGGELFF. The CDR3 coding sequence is TGTGCCAGCAGCCTGACCCAGGGGGCCGCAGGAGGGGAGCTGTTTTTT.

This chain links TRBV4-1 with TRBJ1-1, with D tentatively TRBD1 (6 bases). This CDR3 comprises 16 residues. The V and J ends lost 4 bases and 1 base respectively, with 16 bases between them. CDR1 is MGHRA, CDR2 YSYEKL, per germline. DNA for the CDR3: TGCGCCAGCAGCCGCGCTGGGGGGCAGGGGAACACTGAAGCTTTCTTT. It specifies CASSRAGGQGNTEAFF.

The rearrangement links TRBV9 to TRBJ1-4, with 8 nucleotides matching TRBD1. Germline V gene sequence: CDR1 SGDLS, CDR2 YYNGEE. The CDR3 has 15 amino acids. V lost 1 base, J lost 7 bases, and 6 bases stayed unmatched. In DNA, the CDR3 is TGTGCCAGCAGCGTATCCCAGGGGGCAGGTGAAAAACTGTTTTTT. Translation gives CASSVSQGAGEKLFF. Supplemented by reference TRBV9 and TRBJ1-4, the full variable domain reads DSGVTQTPKHLITATGQRVTLRCSPRSGDLSVYWYQQSLDQGLQFLIQYYNGEERAKGNILERFSAQQFPDLHSELNLSSLELGDSALYFCASSVSQGAGEKLFFGSGTQLSVL.

The CDR3 region has the DNA TGTGCCAGCAGCCCATGGACAGGGGGTAATTATGGCTACACCTTC. Encoded protein: CASSPWTGGNYGYTF. The chain joins TRBV6-6 to TRBJ1-2; 10 bases align to TRBD1. The CDR3 spans 15 residues. The V and J ends lost 6 bases and 5 bases, in that order; junction bases with no gene match: 9. CDR1 MNHNY and CDR2 SVGAGI come from the germline V gene (reference sequence).

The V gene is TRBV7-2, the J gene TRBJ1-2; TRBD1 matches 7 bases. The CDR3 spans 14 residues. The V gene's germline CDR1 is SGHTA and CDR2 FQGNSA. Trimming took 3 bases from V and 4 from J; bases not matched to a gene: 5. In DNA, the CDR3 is TGTGCCAGCAGCTTGCAGACAGGGCCCTATGGCTACACCTTC. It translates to CASSLQTGPYGYTF. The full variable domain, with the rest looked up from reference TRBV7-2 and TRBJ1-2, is GAGVSQSPSNKVTEKGKDVELRCDPISGHTALYWYRQSLGQGLEFLIYFQGNSAPDKSGLPSDRFSAERTGGSVSTLTIQRTQQEDSAVYLCASSLQTGPYGYTFGSGTRLTVV.

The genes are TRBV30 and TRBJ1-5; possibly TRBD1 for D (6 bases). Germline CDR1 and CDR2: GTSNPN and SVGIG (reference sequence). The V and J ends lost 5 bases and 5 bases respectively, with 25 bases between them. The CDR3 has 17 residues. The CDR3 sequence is CAWPYGAGAKSHQPQHF. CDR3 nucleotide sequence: TGTGCCTGGCCTTATGGGGCAGGGGCGAAATCACATCAGCCCCAGCATTTT.

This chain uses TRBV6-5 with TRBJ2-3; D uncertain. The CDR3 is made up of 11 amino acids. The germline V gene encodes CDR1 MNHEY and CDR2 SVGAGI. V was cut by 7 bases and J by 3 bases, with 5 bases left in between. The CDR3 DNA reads TGTGCCAGCACTTTAACAGATACGCAGTATTTT. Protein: CASTLTDTQYF.

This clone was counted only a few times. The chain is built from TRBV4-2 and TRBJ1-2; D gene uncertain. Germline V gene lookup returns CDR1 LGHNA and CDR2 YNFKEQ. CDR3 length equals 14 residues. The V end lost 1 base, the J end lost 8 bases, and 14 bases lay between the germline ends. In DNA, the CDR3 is TGTGCCAGCAGCCAAGCCGATGGCGCTCAGGGCTACACCTTC. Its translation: CASSQADGAQGYTF.

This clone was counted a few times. CDR3 DNA: TGTGCCAGCAGCCCGGGGCGGACAGTTGAAGCTTTCTTT. This codes for CASSPGRTVEAFF. The V gene is TRBV9, the J gene TRBJ1-1, with D possibly matching TRBD1 (6 bases). Germline CDR1 reads SGDLS; CDR2 reads YYNGEE. The CDR3 is 13 residues long. V was pared by 4 bases and J by 7 bases, with 14 bases between.

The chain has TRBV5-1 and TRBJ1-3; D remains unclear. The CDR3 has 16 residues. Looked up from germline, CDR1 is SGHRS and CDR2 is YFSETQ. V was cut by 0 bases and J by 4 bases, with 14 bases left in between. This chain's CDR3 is CASSLVGSLAGNTIYF. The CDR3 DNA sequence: TGCGCCAGCAGCTTGGTGGGTTCGTTAGCAGGAAACACCATATATTTT.

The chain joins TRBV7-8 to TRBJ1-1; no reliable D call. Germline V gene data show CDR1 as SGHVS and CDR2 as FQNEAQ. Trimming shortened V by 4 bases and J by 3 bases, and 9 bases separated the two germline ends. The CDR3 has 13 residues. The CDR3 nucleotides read TGTGCCAGCAGCTGGAGGTCTCACACTGAAGCTTTCTTT. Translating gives CASSWRSHTEAFF.

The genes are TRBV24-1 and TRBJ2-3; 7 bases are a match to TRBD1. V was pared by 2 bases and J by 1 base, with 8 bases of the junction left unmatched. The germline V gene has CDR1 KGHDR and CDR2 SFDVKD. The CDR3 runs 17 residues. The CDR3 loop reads CATSDSYRGSGTDTQYF. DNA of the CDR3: TGTGCCACCAGTGATTCATACAGGGGTTCCGGCACAGATACGCAGTATTTT.